These 23 T cell receptor beta chains share one sample of origin, sequenced in a study of blood T cells in healthy people across ages. The second PCR ran about 7 to 12 cycles with a sample-barcoded 5' primer and J-beta primers. TCRdb reprocessed the 5' RACE reads via MiXCR and lists one record per CDR3 protein. The data contain around 1,900,000 distinct CDR3 sequences, roughly 43% of them singletons. Sequenced material: blood. These receptor sequences come from a human donor in good health.

This clonotype was counted many times. The V and J genes are TRBV5-5 and TRBJ2-1; the D gene is possibly TRBD2 (6 bases). V dropped 2 bases and J dropped 0 bases, with 12 bases sitting between them. CDR1 and CDR2 from the germline V gene are SGHKS and YYEKEE (reference sequence). This CDR3 comprises 16 residues. The chain's CDR3 is CASSLAGPSSYNEQFF. The CDR3 DNA is TGTGCCAGCAGCTTAGCGGGCCCCAGCTCCTACAATGAGCAGTTCTTC. The variable domain in full, with the rest retrieved from reference TRBV5-5 and TRBJ2-1, is DAGVTQSPTHLIKTRGQQVTLRCSPISGHKSVSWYQQVLGQGPQFIFQYYEKEERGRGNFPDRFSARQFPNYSSELNVNALLLGDSALYLCASSLAGPSSYNEQFFGPGTRLTVL.

This sequence joins TRBV5-1 and TRBJ2-3; TRBD1 might be the D (6 bases). Germline values: CDR1 SGHRS, CDR2 YFSETQ. Trimming cost V 8 bases and J 0 bases, with 25 bases left between them. The CDR3 is made up of 18 amino acids. The CDR3 loop is CASVGQGRELHSTDTQYF. CDR3 coding DNA: TGCGCCAGTGTGGGGCAGGGGCGAGAACTGCATAGCACAGATACGCAGTATTTT. Using reference TRBV5-1 and TRBJ2-3 for the parts outside the CDR3, the full variable domain is KAGVTQTPRYLIKTRGQQVTLSCSPISGHRSVSWYQQTPGQGLQFLFEYFSETQRNKGNFPGRFSGRQFSNSRSEMNVSTLELGDSALYLCASVGQGRELHSTDTQYFGPGTRLTVL.

This clonotype was found a few times. The chain carries TRBV7-2 and TRBJ2-5; 10 bases map to TRBD2. The germline V gene has CDR1 SGHTA and CDR2 FQGNSA. Trimming took 1 base from V and 4 from J; bases not matched to a gene: 3. The CDR3 extends over 15 amino acids. In nucleotides, the CDR3 is TGTGCCAGCAGCTTAGTGGGACTAGCGATAGAGACCCAGTACTTC. Translation gives CASSLVGLAIETQYF. Looking up the rest from reference TRBV7-2 and TRBJ2-5 gives the full variable domain: GAGVSQSPSNKVTEKGKDVELRCDPISGHTALYWYRQSLGQGLEFLIYFQGNSAPDKSGLPSDRFSAERTGGSVSTLTIQRTQQEDSAVYLCASSLVGLAIETQYFGPGTRLLVL.

This clonotype was detected many times. This chain joins TRBV20-1 and TRBJ2-3; D might be TRBD2 (5 bases). With 0 bases removed from V and 0 bases from J, the gap between germline ends came to 13 bases. This CDR3 has 16 amino acids. From germline, CDR1 is DFQATT and CDR2 SNEGSKA (reference sequence). The CDR3 bases are TGCAGTGCTAGAGATGCGACTAACCCTAGCACAGATACGCAGTATTTT. This gives the protein CSARDATNPSTDTQYF.

Here the CDR3 DNA reads TGTGCCAGCAGTGAAGGAGGGCGCGGTTTCCAAGAGACCCAGTACTTC. This gives the protein CASSEGGRGFQETQYF. The chain carries TRBV25-1 and TRBJ2-5, with TRBD2 as a possible D gene (6 bases). Trimming removed 2 bases at V and 1 base at J, with 14 bases between. The CDR3 spans 16 residues. Germline V lookup: CDR1 MGHDK, CDR2 SYGVNS.

This clonotype was seen a handful of times. CDR3 sequence: CSAWDSQETQYF. The CDR3 DNA is TGCAGTGCTTGGGACAGTCAAGAGACCCAGTACTTC. This rearrangement joins TRBV20-1 to TRBJ2-5; 7 positions match TRBD1. This CDR3 is built from 12 residues. J gave up 2 bases and V 5 bases, and 2 bases lay outside the gene matches. The germline V gene has CDR1 DFQATT and CDR2 SNEGSKA (reference sequence).

This clonotype was seen repeatedly, ten times or more. The J gene is TRBJ2-7, the V gene TRBV6-2 or TRBV6-3, with D tentatively TRBD1 (5 bases). Germline V lookup: CDR1 MNHEY, CDR2 SVGEGT. The CDR3 sequence is 15 residues long. V was pared by 5 bases and J by 0 bases, with 14 bases between. The CDR3 DNA follows: TGTGCCAGCAGTGGACGGACAACGCACTCCTACGAGCAGTACTTC. This translates into CASSGRTTHSYEQYF.

This clonotype has a single count. This chain uses TRBV5-6 with TRBJ2-7, with TRBD2 identical over 7 bases. CDR3 size: 14 residues. The V segment lost 1 base and the J segment 6 bases; nucleotides outside the gene matches: 7. Looked up from germline, CDR1 is SGHDT and CDR2 is YYEEEE. Written as DNA, the CDR3 is TGTGCCAGCAGCTTGAAGGGGAGGGCCTGCGAGCAGTACTTC. Protein: CASSLKGRACEQYF.

This clonotype was detected a few times. The J gene is TRBJ2-3, the V gene TRBV20-1; 8 nucleotides line up with TRBD1. Germline V gene sequence: CDR1 DFQATT, CDR2 SNEGSKA (reference sequence). This CDR3 comprises 16 residues. Germline trimming cut 6 bases from V and 3 bases from J; bases unmatched to any gene: 14. The CDR3: CSAVPPGQGETDTQYF. In nucleotides, the CDR3 is TGCAGTGCCGTACCCCCTGGACAGGGAGAGACAGATACGCAGTATTTT.

As to this clonotype: Germline and junction disagree at one end, which may indicate a read error. The chain carries TRBV20-1 and TRBJ2-7; perhaps TRBD2 as D (6 bases). Per germline, CDR1 DFQATT and CDR2 SNEGSKA (reference sequence). This CDR3 contains 13 residues. CDR3 sequence reads: CSAGTSNSYKQYF. CDR3 in DNA: TGCAGTGCCGGGACTTCCAACTCCTACAAGCAGTACTTC.

The chain uses TRBV7-8 and TRBJ1-5; 7 bases map to TRBD1. The CDR3 is 14 amino acids. Germline CDR1 is SGHVS and CDR2 is FQNEAQ. Unmatched junction bases numbered 5, after V lost 5 bases and J lost 4 bases. In DNA form, the CDR3 reads TGTGCCAGCAGCGCAGGGGGGGTAAATCAGCCCCAGCATTTT. Its protein product is CASSAGGVNQPQHF.

This sequence joins TRBV4-1 and TRBJ2-4; 10 bases agree with TRBD2. This CDR3 is 16 amino acids long. The germline V gene encodes CDR1 MGHRA and CDR2 YSYEKL. Unmatched junction bases numbered 20, after V lost 8 bases and J lost 13 bases. CDR3 protein: CASGRSGGGSYNEQYF. CDR3 coding DNA: TGCGCCAGCGGGAGGAGCGGGGGGGGCTCCTACAATGAGCAGTACTTC.

This clonotype was counted a few times. The CDR3 sequence: CASGPRGYGYTF. CDR3 DNA sequence: TGTGCCAGCGGGCCAAGGGGGTATGGCTACACCTTC. V and J are TRBV28 and TRBJ1-2; maybe TRBD1 (6 bases). The V gene lost 8 bases and the J gene lost 5 bases, with 12 bases spanning the gap. The CDR3 covers 12 residues. In germline, CDR1 is MDHEN, CDR2 SYDVKM.

The chain joins TRBV5-1 to TRBJ2-1, with D hard to call. Germline V gives CDR1 SGHRS, CDR2 YFSETQ. CDR3 size: 16 residues. Trimming took off 0 bases at V and 1 base at J, with 11 bases between the two ends. CDR3 sequence (DNA): TGCGCCAGCAGCTTGGTTATTGTTGGGTCCTACAATGAGCAGTTCTTC. This translates into CASSLVIVGSYNEQFF.

CDR3 sequence (DNA): TGTGCCAGTAGTGTCGACAGAAACTACGAGCAGTACTTC. It translates to CASSVDRNYEQYF. This chain links TRBV19 with TRBJ2-7; TRBD1 is a possible D gene (5 bases). The V end lost 5 bases, the J end lost 3 bases, and 11 bases lay between the germline ends. Germline lookup yields CDR1 LNHDA and CDR2 SQIVND (reference sequence). The CDR3 extends over 13 amino acids.

CDR3 protein: CASSLAPVNTEAFF. In DNA, the CDR3 is TGCGCCAGCAGCTTGGCCCCGGTGAACACTGAAGCTTTCTTT. The V call is TRBV5-1, the J call TRBJ1-1; no clear D gene. The CDR3 has 14 residues. Germline V gene data show CDR1 as SGHRS and CDR2 as YFSETQ. V lost 0 bases and J lost 0, with 6 bases in between.

The V and J genes are TRBV12-3 or TRBV12-4 and TRBJ2-5; tentative D call: TRBD1 (5 bases). V was shortened by 4 bases and J by 5 bases, with 17 bases between the two germline ends. The CDR3 extends over 15 amino acids. CDR3 nucleotides: TGTGCCAGCAGTTCCCTAGGGGCCGCGAGGGAGACCCAGTACTTC. Translating gives CASSSLGAARETQYF.

This clonotype was picked up a small number of times. The chain uses TRBV6-5 and TRBJ1-2, with D maybe TRBD1 (5 bases). This CDR3 spans 15 amino acids. V was pared by 2 bases and J by 4 bases, with 14 bases between. Germline CDR1 and CDR2: MNHEY and SVGAGI. This chain's CDR3 is CASSYRGGRAYGYTF. The CDR3 DNA follows: TGTGCCAGCAGTTACCGGGGGGGTCGAGCCTATGGCTACACCTTC.

The rearrangement joins TRBV5-1 to TRBJ1-1; TRBD1 aligns across 9 bases. The length of the CDR3 is 14 residues. V lost 4 bases to trimming and J lost 11 bases; unmatched junction nucleotides: 12. CDR1 is SGHRS, CDR2 YFSETQ, per germline. The CDR3 loop reads CASSPQTGTGPAFF. For the CDR3, the DNA is TGCGCCAGCAGCCCACAAACCGGGACAGGGCCGGCTTTCTTT.

The rearrangement links TRBV7-8 to TRBJ2-3; the match to TRBD2 covers 7 bases. The V gene end was trimmed by 8 bases and the J gene end by 6 bases; junction bases not matched to a gene: 14. The CDR3 totals 15 residues. Germline-derived CDR1 and CDR2 are SGHVS and FQNEAQ. CDR3 region: CASRYTGGMLDTQYF. The CDR3 DNA sequence: TGTGCCAGCCGCTACACCGGGGGGATGTTGGATACGCAGTATTTT.

This rearrangement joins TRBV5-1 to TRBJ2-2, with 8 bases aligning to TRBD1. Germline CDR1 is SGHRS and CDR2 is YFSETQ. Trimming at V came to 4 bases and at J to 6 bases, leaving 8 bases not matched to a gene. This CDR3 has 15 residues. The CDR3 loop is CASSLGQVLAGELFF. The CDR3 bases are TGCGCCAGCAGCCTGGGACAGGTTCTAGCCGGGGAGCTGTTTTTT.

The sample holds a few counts of this clonotype. The chain combines TRBV7-2 with TRBJ2-1; D is perhaps TRBD2 (5 bases). V shed 2 bases and J shed 4 bases, with 9 bases lying between them. Germline V gives CDR1 SGHTA, CDR2 FQGNSA. This CDR3 spans 14 amino acids. In nucleotides, the CDR3 is TGTGCCAGCAGCTTACTCGGGGAATACAATGAGCAGTTCTTC. Protein sequence: CASSLLGEYNEQFF.

V usage is TRBV3-1 and J usage is TRBJ2-7, with D perhaps TRBD2 (5 bases). V was cut by 0 bases and J by 4 bases, with 13 bases left in between. The CDR3 runs to 15 residues. The germline V gene has CDR1 LGHDT and CDR2 YNNKEL (reference sequence). Written as DNA, the CDR3 is TGTGCCAGCAGCCAAGAAGCTGCGGGCCAATACGAGCAGTACTTC. Translating it yields CASSQEAAGQYEQYF.